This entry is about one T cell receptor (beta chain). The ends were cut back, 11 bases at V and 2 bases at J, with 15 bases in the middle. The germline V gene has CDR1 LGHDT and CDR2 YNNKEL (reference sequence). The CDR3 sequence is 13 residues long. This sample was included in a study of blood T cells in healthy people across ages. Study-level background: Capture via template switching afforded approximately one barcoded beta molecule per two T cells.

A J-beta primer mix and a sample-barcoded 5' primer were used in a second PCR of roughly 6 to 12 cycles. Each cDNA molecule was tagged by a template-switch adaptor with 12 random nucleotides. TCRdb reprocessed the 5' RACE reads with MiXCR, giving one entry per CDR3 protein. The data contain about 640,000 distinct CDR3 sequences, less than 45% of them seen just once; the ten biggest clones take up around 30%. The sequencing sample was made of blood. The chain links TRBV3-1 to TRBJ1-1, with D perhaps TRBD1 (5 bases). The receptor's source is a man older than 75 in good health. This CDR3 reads CAVWGLGNTEAFF. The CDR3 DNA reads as TGTGCCGTTTGGGGGTTGGGAAACACTGAAGCTTTCTTT.